This passage covers 7 T cell receptor beta chains from one sample sequenced in a study of Ad26.COV2.S vaccination and SARS-CoV-2 variants. The treatment here: some 20 received Ad26.COV2.S at low or high dose, single or two shots; about 5 received placebo; per-sample allocation not given. Each sample was drawn 63 days after the first injection (of vaccine or placebo). Sequencing used immunoSEQ multiplex PCR; TCRdb keeps in-frame clones, though not all of them. The profile shows some 340,000 clones, over 80% of them singletons. Specimen: peripheral blood, collected in a trial of Ad26.COV2.S vaccine versus placebo. The receptors were gathered from a person aged 18 to 59 who received the Ad26.COV2.S COVID-19 vaccine or a placebo.

This clone came up once. The V gene is TRBV7-8, the J gene TRBJ1-3; no clear D. V was cut by 5 bases and J by 1 base, with 9 bases left in between. CDR1 SGHVS and CDR2 FQNEAQ come from the germline V gene. The CDR3 has 14 residues. The CDR3 sequence: CASSRGGSGNTIYF. The DNA for the CDR3 is TGTGCCAGCAGCCGCGGAGGTTCTGGAAACACCATATATTTT.

The chain employs TRBV19 and TRBJ2-2, with 7 bases matching TRBD1. The J segment lost 3 bases and the V segment lost 4 bases, leaving 5 bases of the junction unmatched. Germline V gene data show CDR1 as LNHDA and CDR2 as SQIVND (reference sequence). The CDR3 totals 15 residues. CDR3 coding DNA: TGTGCCAGTAGTAGAAAACAGGGGTACACCGGGGAGCTGTTTTTT. This codes for CASSRKQGYTGELFF.

This clone was observed once. This chain joins TRBV9 and TRBJ1-6; D is unclear. Germline CDR1 is SGDLS and CDR2 is YYNGEE. The CDR3 covers 16 residues. Trimming stripped 0 bases from V and 0 bases from J, with 7 bases between. The CDR3, as DNA: TGTGCCAGCAGCGTAGAGGCCTCCTCCTATAATTCACCCCTCCACTTT. It yields the protein CASSVEASSYNSPLHF.

Worth noting for this clone: Other DNA variants within this sample encode the same CDR3. The chain employs TRBV9 and TRBJ1-2, with 7 nucleotides matching TRBD1. Germline V gene lookup returns CDR1 SGDLS and CDR2 YYNGEE. The CDR3 is 14 amino acids. The ends lost 3 bases at V and 6 bases at J; junction bases unmatched: 8. The CDR3 DNA sequence: TGTGCCAGCAGCGCCCGGAGGCAGGGGGATGGCTACACCTTC. Protein sequence: CASSARRQGDGYTF.

This rearrangement joins TRBV27 to TRBJ1-5; D possibly corresponds to TRBD1 (6 bases). Between the trimmed V and J ends, which lost 9 bases and 2 bases, there was a span of 14 bases. The CDR3 covers 14 residues. Germline values: CDR1 MNHEY, CDR2 SMNVEV (reference sequence). The CDR3 DNA reads TGTGCCAGGCACAGGGTCGACGGCAATCAGCCCCAGCATTTT. Translated: CARHRVDGNQPQHF.

The V call is TRBV2, the J call TRBJ2-3; 9 nucleotides align to TRBD2. Per the germline V gene, CDR1 is SNHLY and CDR2 is FYNNEI. This CDR3 is built from 14 residues. V shed 3 bases, J shed 3 bases, and the junction held 1 base outside the gene matches. The CDR3 protein is CASSDSGGTDTQYF. CDR3 nucleotides: TGTGCCAGCAGTGATAGCGGGGGAACAGATACGCAGTATTTT.

The genes are TRBV5-5 and TRBJ2-7; no clear D. This CDR3 contains 15 residues. V lost 0 bases, J lost 2 bases, and 12 bases lay in between. Germline assignment: CDR1 SGHKS and CDR2 YYEKEE (reference sequence). Here the CDR3 reads CASSLVPGTTYEQYF. For the CDR3, the DNA is TGTGCCAGCAGCTTGGTCCCAGGAACTACCTACGAGCAGTACTTC.